The rows below give T cell receptor beta chains drawn from one sample of a study of shared clonotypes between healthy human individuals. The assay was immunoSEQ multiplex PCR, and TCRdb's table has in-frame clones only and misses some. The table has a few hundred thousand clones, around 80% seen once; the top ten hold less than 15%. The sequencing sample was made of PBMCs. The origin of the receptors is a woman aged 40 to 50 in good health. Some clones in this sample may be carry-over from other donors' samples. Both conserved end residues are part of each CDR3. Each record gives: V gene, clone size, J gene, CDR3 protein. Some rows have no size entry. The others give once, few or many, or a class for an expanded clone.

TRBV6-6	-	TRBJ2-7	CATGDRGNYEQYF
TRBV15	-	TRBJ2-1	CATLGTGGWGEQFF
TRBV14	-	TRBJ2-3	CASSQDWLVGTDTQYF
TRBV19	-	TRBJ2-4	CASTRLAGGQIAKNIQYF
TRBV4-3	-	TRBJ2-7	CASSYTTGSSEQYF
TRBV18	-	TRBJ1-1	CASSPQGRPNTEAFF
TRBV5-1	-	TRBJ2-1	CASSSQAGGPDEQFF
TRBV19	-	TRBJ1-2	CASSLRQGGYGYTF
TRBV5-1	once	TRBJ2-1	CASSLAGQAYNEQFF
TRBV29-1	-	TRBJ2-1	CSTGQGYNEQFF
TRBV18	few	TRBJ1-2	CASSPSSTGDYGYTF
TRBV2	-	TRBJ2-7	CASSEPTEAYEQYF
TRBV19	-	TRBJ2-3	CASNHPSGPTGNTQYF
TRBV19	-	TRBJ1-1	CASSPLLYTEAFF
TRBV6-4	once	TRBJ2-1	CASSPHALGLNEQFF
TRBV11-3	-	TRBJ2-1	CASSLNGGTYNEQFF
TRBV18	-	TRBJ2-6	CASSPATSGAGANVLTF
TRBV2	-	TRBJ2-1	CASSEYLGQSEQFF
TRBV4-1	-	TRBJ1-1	CASSQTQGWDEAFF
TRBV7-9	-	TRBJ2-3	CASGPAGTVQYF
TRBV9	-	TRBJ2-3	CASSVEGGTSGSATDTQYF
TRBV2	-	TRBJ2-2	CASNIYTGELFF
TRBV9	many	TRBJ1-1	CASSSGTGTEAFF
TRBV28	-	TRBJ1-2	CASSGDRDLGYTF
TRBV2	few	TRBJ1-1	CASSSTTGTEAFF
TRBV19	-	TRBJ2-1	CASSIWTKEQFF
TRBV28	-	TRBJ2-7	CASSNLEGWQSYEQYF
TRBV7-2	-	TRBJ2-1	CASSLGRNNEQFF
TRBV2	once	TRBJ2-1	CASKEDGEQFF
TRBV29-1	-	-	CSVGVGTYEQYF
TRBV7-3	-	TRBJ2-6	CASSLMGQGVGVANVLTF
TRBV11-2	-	TRBJ2-5	CASSLALSETQYF
TRBV7-9	-	TRBJ2-7	CASSARQGDSYEQYF
TRBV30	-	TRBJ2-5	CAWSSPSSETQYF
TRBV18	once	TRBJ2-1	CASSPLYNEQFF
TRBV4-3	many	TRBJ2-1	CASSQDTQGSYNEQFF
TRBV5-1	few	TRBJ2-3	CASSLGLATDTQYF
TRBV11-2	-	TRBJ2-3	CASSLRGGTSGYTDTQYF
TRBV30	-	TRBJ2-3	CAWSRPLRLDTQYF
TRBV6-5	many	TRBJ1-5	CASGRHNQPQHF
TRBV5-6	-	TRBJ2-1	CASSLRTGESYNEQFF
TRBV7-9	-	TRBJ2-5	CASSPTGTETQYF
TRBV2	once	TRBJ2-7	CASREIRSLSYEQYF
TRBV7-9	-	TRBJ2-7	CASSLDSMGEQYF
TRBV18	many	TRBJ1-5	CASSPTPGTGNSNQPQHF
TRBV9	-	TRBJ2-3	CASSVDAGGTDTQYF
TRBV4-1	-	TRBJ2-1	CASRRAGGPNEQFF
TRBV28	-	TRBJ2-1	CASSLQYNEQFF
TRBV4-1	-	-	CASSQTGSYEQYF
TRBV12-5	once	-	CARDYQSEQFF
TRBV29-1	-	TRBJ2-2	CSVLGRTSNTGELFF